Listed below are T cell receptor beta chains from one sample, sequenced in a study of blood T cell repertoires in COVID-19. Profiling relied on immunoSEQ multiplex PCR, and the TCRdb table lists in-frame clones only, not all of them. Of a few hundred thousand clones listed, roughly 84% are singletons. Sequences were obtained from peripheral blood. Receptors were obtained from a young woman with acute or convalescent COVID-19. CDR3s leave out the opening cysteine and the closing phenylalanine or tryptophan. Fields, in order: V gene, J gene, CDR3 length, CDR3 protein.

>TRBV27|TRBJ2-7|11
ASSETGGYEQY
>TRBV6-4|TRBJ2-3|13
ASSDGTGSTDTQY
>TRBV5-6|TRBJ1-2|10
ASTLMSAGYT
>TRBV27|TRBJ1-2|14
ASSLKGALANYGYT
>TRBV2|TRBJ2-5|13
ASRAKGLAGETQY
>TRBV7-9|TRBJ1-2|12
ASSFGTPNYGYT
>TRBV6-6|TRBJ2-5|11
ASIPGGEETQY
>TRBV30|TRBJ2-3|12
AWAKSGRTDTQY
>TRBV4-3|TRBJ1-2|14
ASSQDSGGGEFGYT
>TRBV28|TRBJ1-1|11
ASTGLIGTEAF
>TRBV10-3|TRBJ2-2|13
AISDSGRGTGELF
>TRBV7-2|TRBJ2-7|13
ASSLVAGGEYEQY
>TRBV29-1|TRBJ1-2|10
SVAQGNYGYT
>TRBV2|TRBJ1-4|12
ASSTGLWMEKLF
>TRBV5-1|TRBJ2-7|12
ASRGTLSSYEQY
>TRBV20-1|TRBJ2-7|12
SASHNRGSYEQY
>TRBV6-5|TRBJ1-6|13
ASRPGTAYNSPLH
>TRBV28|TRBJ2-7|11
ASSDSGPTVQY
>TRBV27|TRBJ1-3|12
ASSPRGSGNTIY
>TRBV11-2|TRBJ2-1|12
ASRTYDLDYEQF
>TRBV4-1|TRBJ1-1|13
ASSQAEHGRTEAF
>TRBV19|TRBJ1-4|11
ASSTRTEEKLF
>TRBV18|TRBJ2-7|12
ASSPATEGYEQY
>TRBV2|TRBJ2-3|13
ASSVGAGGKDTQY
>TRBV7-9|TRBJ1-1|10
ASSFRDTEAF
>TRBV7-8|TRBJ1-3|17
ASSLSWGRGRTTGNTIY
>TRBV30|TRBJ1-4|10
AWSRQGRKLF
>TRBV19|TRBJ2-1|12
ASSIGGDYNEQF
>TRBV14|TRBJ1-1|11
ASSHPRGEGAF
>TRBV11-2|TRBJ2-7|12
ASSLVPGSGEQY
>TRBV3-1/TRBV3-2|TRBJ2-1|15
ASSQEGRLGSYNEQF
>TRBV5-1|TRBJ1-1|10
ASSFGTDEAF
>TRBV15|TRBJ1-5|13
ATSRGRDSNQPQH
>TRBV5-1|TRBJ2-1|12
ASTPSGNYNEQF
>TRBV3-1/TRBV3-2|TRBJ1-2|12
ASSQAGLRDGYT
>TRBV2|TRBJ1-1|14
ASTVGTGKGGTEAF
>TRBV13|TRBJ2-7|14
ASSFLLAGAGYEQY
>TRBV27|TRBJ1-3|11
ASSLRKGNTIY
>TRBV3-1/TRBV3-2|TRBJ1-1|11
ASSQPPFTEAF
>TRBV29-1|TRBJ2-1|12
SVIAGGAYNEQF
>TRBV5-5|TRBJ1-2|12
ASSPDAGDYGYT
>TRBV15|TRBJ2-3|13
AASSPGYSTDTQY
>TRBV27|TRBJ1-2|12
ASKQQGARYGYT
>TRBV27|TRBJ2-7|14
ASSLFIAGATYEQY
>TRBV7-8|TRBJ2-1|10
ASSFGMDEQF
>TRBV28|TRBJ1-1|11
ASSFSANTEAF
>TRBV6-5|TRBJ1-1|12
ASSRQTGGTEAF